This T cell receptor beta chain derives from a study of post-analysis software for immune sequencing data. Study in general: Patients had relapsing-remitting, secondary progressive or progressive-relapsing multiple sclerosis; some lacked subtype.

CDR3 size: 15 residues. V lost 5 bases, J lost 7 bases, and 9 bases stayed unmatched. Per the germline V gene, CDR1 is MNHEY and CDR2 is SVGAGI. Prepared libraries of TCR beta cDNA carried unique molecular identifiers. TCRdb reprocessed the PCR reads via MiXCR and lists one record per CDR3 protein. The sample holds 250,000 to 300,000 distinct CDR3 sequences, just over 35% seen once. This clonotype has a count of ten or more. Its antigen is unknown. Study observations and caveats: Four to six TRBV segments (TRBV5-6, TRBV5-1 and TRBV20-1 among them) occurred more frequently in patients than in controls. Versus controls, multiple sclerosis patients showed significantly lower diversity (normalized Chao1). Strong co-clustering by F measure linked samples that shared a preparation batch.

This clonotype originated in a girl aged 5 to 17 with multiple sclerosis. The chain links TRBV6-5 to TRBJ2-1; 9 positions agree with TRBD2. The sequenced sample was blood. This CDR3 reads CASSTAGGTSNEQFF. The CDR3 nucleotides read TGTGCCAGCAGTACCGCGGGGGGGACCTCAAATGAGCAGTTCTTC.